Included here is one T cell receptor beta chain sequence, with context. What it binds is not known. The CDR3 is 14 residues long. Per germline, CDR1 SNHLY and CDR2 FYNNEI. The V and J ends lost 3 bases and 0 bases respectively, with 6 bases between them. The data belong to a study of T cell responses to AZD1222 COVID-19 vaccine. Regarding the study as a whole: All repertoire sampling was performed exclusively after the peak T cell response. Seropositive at baseline were only five or six AZD1222 recipients. Nearly half of unique spike-specific TCRs reportedly avoided B.1.351 and B.1.1.7 mutated regions.

Measured with immunoSEQ multiplex PCR; TCRdb has only the in-frame clones, and not every one. The sample contains some 180,000 clones, around 90% of which appear only once. The material was peripheral blood, obtained on day 0 of AZD1222 vaccination. This receptor was taken from an adult in good health. V and J are TRBV2 and TRBJ1-5; D unclear. DNA of the CDR3: TGTGCCAGCAGTGATAGGGTTAGCAATCAGCCCCAGCATTTT. This encodes CASSDRVSNQPQHF.